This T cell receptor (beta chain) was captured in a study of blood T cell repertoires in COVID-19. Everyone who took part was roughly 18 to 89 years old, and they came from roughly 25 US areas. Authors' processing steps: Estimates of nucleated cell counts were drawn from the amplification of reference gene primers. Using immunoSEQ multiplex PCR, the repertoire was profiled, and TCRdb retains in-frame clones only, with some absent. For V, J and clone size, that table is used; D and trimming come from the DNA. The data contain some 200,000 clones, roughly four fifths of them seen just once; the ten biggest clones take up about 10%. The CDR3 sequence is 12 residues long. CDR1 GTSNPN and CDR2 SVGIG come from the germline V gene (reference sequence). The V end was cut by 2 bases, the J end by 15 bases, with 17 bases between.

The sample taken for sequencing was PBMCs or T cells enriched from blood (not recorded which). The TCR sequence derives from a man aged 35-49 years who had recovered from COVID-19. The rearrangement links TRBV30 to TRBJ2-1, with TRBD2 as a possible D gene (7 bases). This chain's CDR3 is CAWSPGGGGAFF. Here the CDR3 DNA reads TGTGCCTGGAGTCCAGGTGGAGGGGGGGCGTTCTTC.